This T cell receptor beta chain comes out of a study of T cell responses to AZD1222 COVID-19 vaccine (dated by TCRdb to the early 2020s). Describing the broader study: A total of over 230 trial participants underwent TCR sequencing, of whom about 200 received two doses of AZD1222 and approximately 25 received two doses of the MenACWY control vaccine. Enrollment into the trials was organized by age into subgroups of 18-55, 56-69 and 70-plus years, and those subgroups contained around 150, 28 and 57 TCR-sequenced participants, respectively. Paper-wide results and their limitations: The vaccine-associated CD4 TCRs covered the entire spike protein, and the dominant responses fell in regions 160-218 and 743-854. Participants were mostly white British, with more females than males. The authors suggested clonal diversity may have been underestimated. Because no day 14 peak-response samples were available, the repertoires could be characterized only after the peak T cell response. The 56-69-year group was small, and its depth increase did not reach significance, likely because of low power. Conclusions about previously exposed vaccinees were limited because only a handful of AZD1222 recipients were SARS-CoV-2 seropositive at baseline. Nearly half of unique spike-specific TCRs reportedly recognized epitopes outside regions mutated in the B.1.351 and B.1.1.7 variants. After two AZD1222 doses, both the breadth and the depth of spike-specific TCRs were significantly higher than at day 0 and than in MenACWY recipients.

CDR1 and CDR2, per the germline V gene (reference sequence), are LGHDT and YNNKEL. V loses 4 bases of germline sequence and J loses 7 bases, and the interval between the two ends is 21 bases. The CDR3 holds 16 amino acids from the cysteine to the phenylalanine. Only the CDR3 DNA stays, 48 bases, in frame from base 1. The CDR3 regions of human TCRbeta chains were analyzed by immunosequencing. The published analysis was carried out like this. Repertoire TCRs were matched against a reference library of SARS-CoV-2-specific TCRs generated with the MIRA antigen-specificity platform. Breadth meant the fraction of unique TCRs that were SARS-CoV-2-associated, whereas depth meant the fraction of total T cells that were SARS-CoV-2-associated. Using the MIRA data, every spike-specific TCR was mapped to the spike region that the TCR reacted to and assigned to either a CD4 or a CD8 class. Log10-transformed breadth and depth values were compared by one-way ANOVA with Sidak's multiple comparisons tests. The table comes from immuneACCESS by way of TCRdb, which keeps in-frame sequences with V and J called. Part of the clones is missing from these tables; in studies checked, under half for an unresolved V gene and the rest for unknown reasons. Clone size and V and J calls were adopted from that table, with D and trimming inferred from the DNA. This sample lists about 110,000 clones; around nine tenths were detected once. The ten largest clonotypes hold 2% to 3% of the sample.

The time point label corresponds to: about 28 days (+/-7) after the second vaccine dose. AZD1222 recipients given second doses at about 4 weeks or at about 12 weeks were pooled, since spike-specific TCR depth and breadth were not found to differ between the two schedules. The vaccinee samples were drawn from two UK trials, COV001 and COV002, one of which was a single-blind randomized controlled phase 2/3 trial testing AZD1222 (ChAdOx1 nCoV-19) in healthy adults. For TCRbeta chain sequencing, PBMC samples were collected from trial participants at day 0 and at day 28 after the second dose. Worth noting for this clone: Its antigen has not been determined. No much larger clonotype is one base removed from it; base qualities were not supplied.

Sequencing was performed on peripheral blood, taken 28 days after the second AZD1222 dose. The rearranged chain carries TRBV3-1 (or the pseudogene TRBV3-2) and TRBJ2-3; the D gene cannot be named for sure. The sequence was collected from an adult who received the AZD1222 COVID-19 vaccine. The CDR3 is CASSPSPHPVRYTQYF. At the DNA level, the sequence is TGTGCCAGCAGCCCCTCACCCCACCCTGTACGATATACGCAGTATTTT.